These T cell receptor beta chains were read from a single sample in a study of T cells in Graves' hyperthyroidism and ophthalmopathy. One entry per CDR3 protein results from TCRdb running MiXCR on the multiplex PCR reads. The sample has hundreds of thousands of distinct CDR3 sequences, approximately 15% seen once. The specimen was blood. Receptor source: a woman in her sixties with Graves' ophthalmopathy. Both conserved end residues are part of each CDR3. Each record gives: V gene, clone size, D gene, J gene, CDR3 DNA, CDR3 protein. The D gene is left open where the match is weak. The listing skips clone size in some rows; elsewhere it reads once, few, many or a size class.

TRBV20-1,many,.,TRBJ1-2,TGCAGTGCCCCGTCGGGGGGAGGAGGCTACACCTTC,CSAPSGGGGYTF
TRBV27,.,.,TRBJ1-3,TGTGCCAGCAGCGCGCAGGGCTCTGGAAACACCATATATTTT,CASSAQGSGNTIYF
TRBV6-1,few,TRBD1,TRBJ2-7,TGTGCCAGCAGGACATGGGACAGGGGGGTCCACGAGCAGTACTTC,CASRTWDRGVHEQYF
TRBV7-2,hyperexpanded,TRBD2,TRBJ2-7,TGTGCCAGCAGCTTTCGGGGGGAAACATCCTACGAGCAGTACTTC,CASSFRGETSYEQYF
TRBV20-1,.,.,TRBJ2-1,TGCAGTGCTAACCCGGGAGTCCTGGCTGAGCAGTTCTTC,CSANPGVLAEQFF
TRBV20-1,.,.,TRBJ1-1,TGCAGTGCTAGATCGCAGGGACGGGGCCTTGAAGCTTTCTTT,CSARSQGRGLEAFF
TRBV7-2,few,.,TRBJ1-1,TGTGCCAGCAGCTTAGGGGGCGGATTTGGTAGGGCTGAAGCTTTCTTT,CASSLGGGFGRAEAFF
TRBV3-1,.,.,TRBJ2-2,TGTGCCAGCACCCAAGGGGGGATTGGCACCGGGGAGCTGTTTTTT,CASTQGGIGTGELFF
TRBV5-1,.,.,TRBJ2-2,TGCGCCAGCAGCTTACAAGACACCGGGGAGCTGTTTTTT,CASSLQDTGELFF
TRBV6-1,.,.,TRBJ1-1,TGTGCCAGCCGTTGGGCGGGAATTACTGAAGCTTTCTTT,CASRWAGITEAFF
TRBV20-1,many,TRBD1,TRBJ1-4,TGCAGTGCGGCACGGACAGGGGATCCTAATGAAAAACTGTTTTTT,CSAARTGDPNEKLFF
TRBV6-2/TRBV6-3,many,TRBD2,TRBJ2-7,TGTGCCAGCAGAAACACCCACCCCACTAGCGGGCCGATCTACGAGCAGTACTTC,CASRNTHPTSGPIYEQYF
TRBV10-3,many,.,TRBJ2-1,TGTGCCATCAGTGGAGACGCCATCTCCTACAATGAGCAGTTCTTC,CAISGDAISYNEQFF
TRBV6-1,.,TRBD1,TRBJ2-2,TGTGCCAGCAGTGAACTGCCGGGACAGGGGTCGAACACCAGGGAGCTGTTTTTT,CASSELPGQGSNTRELFF
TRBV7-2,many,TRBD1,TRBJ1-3,TGTGCCAGCAGCTTAGACAGGGGGGGAAACACCATATATTTT,CASSLDRGGNTIYF
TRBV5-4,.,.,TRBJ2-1,TGTGCCAGCAGTTCGAGGGGGGCCTCGGGGCATGAGCAGTTCTTC,CASSSRGASGHEQFF
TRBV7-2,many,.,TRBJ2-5,TGTGCCAGCAGCTTGGCCGGGACGGGAACAGTGGAGACCCAGTACTTC,CASSLAGTGTVETQYF
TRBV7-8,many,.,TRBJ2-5,TGTGCCAGCAGCAATAGCTGGGGTGGGGAGACCCAGTACTTC,CASSNSWGGETQYF
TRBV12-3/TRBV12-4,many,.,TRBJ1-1,TGTGCCAGCAGCTACCGGTTAGTGAACACTGAAGCTTTCTTT,CASSYRLVNTEAFF
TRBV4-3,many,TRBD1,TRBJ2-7,TGCGCCAGCAGCCGAGAGAGACAGGGGGGTGAGCAGTACTTC,CASSRERQGGEQYF
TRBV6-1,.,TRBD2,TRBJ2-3,TGTGCCAGCAGTGAAGGACTAGCGGGGTGGGGGGACGGTACGCAGTATTTT,CASSEGLAGWGDGTQYF
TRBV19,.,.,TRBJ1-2,TGTGCCAGTAGTATCGAAGGGGGAATTTATGGCTACACCTTC,CASSIEGGIYGYTF
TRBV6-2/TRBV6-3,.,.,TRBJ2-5,TGTGCCAGCAGAGAAACCCTCGGAGAGACCCAGTACTTC,CASRETLGETQYF
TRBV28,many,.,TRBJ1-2,TGTGCCAGCAGTTCCCGTTGGGGCTACACCTTC,CASSSRWGYTF
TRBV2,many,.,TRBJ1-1,TGTGCCAGCAGTGAGGCCCGCGGGGACACTGAAGCTTTCTTT,CASSEARGDTEAFF
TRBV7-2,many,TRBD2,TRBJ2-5,TGTGCCTGCGGGAGGGCCGTGGGTGAGACCCAGTACTTC,CACGRAVGETQYF
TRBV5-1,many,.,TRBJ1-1,TGCGCCAGCAGCTTGCTGGGACACCTGAACACTGAAGCTTTCTTT,CASSLLGHLNTEAFF
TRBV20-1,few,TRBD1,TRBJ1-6,TGCAGTGCCCTGGGACAGGGTTATTCACCCCTCCACTTT,CSALGQGYSPLHF
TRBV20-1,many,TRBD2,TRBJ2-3,TGCAGTGCTGAAAGCGGGGGGGGCACAGATACGCAGTATTTT,CSAESGGGTDTQYF
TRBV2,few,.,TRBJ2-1,TGTGCCAGCGAAATAGGGGTGGAGCAGTTCTTC,CASEIGVEQFF
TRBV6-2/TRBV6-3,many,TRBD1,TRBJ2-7,TGTGCCAGCAGAACGACAGGGGGCGAGCAGTACTTC,CASRTTGGEQYF
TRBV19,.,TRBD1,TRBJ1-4,TGTGCCAGTAGTAAGGACAGGGCGAGGGAAAAACTGTTTTTT,CASSKDRAREKLFF
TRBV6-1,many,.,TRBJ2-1,TGTGCCAGCAGCACATCAGCAGGAGGGAAGCGCAATGAGCAGTTCTTC,CASSTSAGGKRNEQFF
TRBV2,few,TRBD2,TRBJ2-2,TGTGCCAGCAGTGTGGGACTAGCGGGGAGTGGCACCGGGGAGCTGTTTTTT,CASSVGLAGSGTGELFF